This record looks at one TCR beta chain sequence and its context. Antigen: not known. Clones were read by immunoSEQ multiplex PCR, and TCRdb kept only the in-frame ones, dropping some. The table lists some 580,000 clones, roughly 98% of them singletons. This entry is derived from a study of shared clonotypes between healthy human individuals. CD8 cells regarded as naive lacked CD45RO, were positively chosen for CCR7, and omitted terminally differentiated effector memory CD45RA+ cells. CDR1 is SGHRS and CDR2 is YFSETQ in the germline V gene. The CDR3 has 14 residues. V shed 2 bases, J shed 6 bases, and the junction held 3 bases outside the gene matches. Findings and limits, study-wide: Blood alone was sampled, and tissue repertoires likely differ.

Sequencing input: naive CD8+ T cells sorted from blood. The receptor's source is a man younger than 40 in good health. The chain joins TRBV5-1 to TRBJ2-1; TRBD1 matches at 9 bases. The DNA for the CDR3 is TGCGCCAGCAGCTTCCGGGACAGGGTCAATGAGCAGTTCTTC. This sequence encodes CASSFRDRVNEQFF.